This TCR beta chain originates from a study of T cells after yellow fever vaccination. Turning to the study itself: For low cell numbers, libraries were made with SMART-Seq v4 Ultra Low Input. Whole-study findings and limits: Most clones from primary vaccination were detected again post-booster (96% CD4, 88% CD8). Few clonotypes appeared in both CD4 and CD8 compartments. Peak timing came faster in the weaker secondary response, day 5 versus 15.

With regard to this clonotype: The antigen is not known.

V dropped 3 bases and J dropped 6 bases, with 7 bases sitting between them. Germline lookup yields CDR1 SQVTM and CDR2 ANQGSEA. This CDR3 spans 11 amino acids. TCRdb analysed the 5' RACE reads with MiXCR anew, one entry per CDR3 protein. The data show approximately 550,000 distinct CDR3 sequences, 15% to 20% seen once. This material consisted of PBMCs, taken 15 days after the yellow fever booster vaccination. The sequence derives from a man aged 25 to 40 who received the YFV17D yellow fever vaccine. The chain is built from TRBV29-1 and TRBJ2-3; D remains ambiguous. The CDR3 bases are TGCAGCGTTGATTTTTCTGATACGCAGTATTTT. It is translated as CSVDFSDTQYF.